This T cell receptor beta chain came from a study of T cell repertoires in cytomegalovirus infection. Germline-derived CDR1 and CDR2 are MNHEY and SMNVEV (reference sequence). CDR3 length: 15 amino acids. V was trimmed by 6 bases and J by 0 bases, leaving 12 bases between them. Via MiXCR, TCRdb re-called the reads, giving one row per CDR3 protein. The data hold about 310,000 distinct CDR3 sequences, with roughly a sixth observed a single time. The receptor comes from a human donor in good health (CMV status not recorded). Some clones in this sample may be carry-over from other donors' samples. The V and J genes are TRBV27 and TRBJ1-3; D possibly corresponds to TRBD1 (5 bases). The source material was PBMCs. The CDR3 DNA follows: TGTGCCAGCAGGGTTACAGGAACCTCTGGAAACACCATATATTTT. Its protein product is CASRVTGTSGNTIYF.